Reported below is one T cell receptor beta chain. Its antigen is not identified. Between the trimmed V and J ends, which lost 6 bases and 2 bases, there was a span of 13 bases. Per germline, CDR1 DFQATT and CDR2 SNEGSKA (reference sequence). The CDR3 sequence is 13 residues long. These data originate in a study of T cells in Graves' hyperthyroidism and ophthalmopathy. General study findings and limits: A 13 V-J model separated ophthalmopathy from stable hyperthyroidism.

The investigators amplified TCR beta CDR3 regions from RNA transcripts. Initially, a first-round RT-PCR of the TCR CDR3 employed the HTBI primer set. MiXCR was run by TCRdb on the multiplex PCR reads, yielding one entry per CDR3 protein. The sample has roughly 580,000 distinct CDR3 sequences; about 45% are singletons. This clonotype was obtained from a woman aged 18-35 years with Graves' hyperthyroidism. Sequencing was performed on peripheral blood or thyroid tissue (not recorded which). The chain employs TRBV20-1 and TRBJ1-2, with a tentative D call TRBD1 (5 bases). The CDR3 DNA sequence: TGCAGTGCAGGGAGCGGGGGGAACTATGGCTACACCTTC. It is translated as CSAGSGGNYGYTF.